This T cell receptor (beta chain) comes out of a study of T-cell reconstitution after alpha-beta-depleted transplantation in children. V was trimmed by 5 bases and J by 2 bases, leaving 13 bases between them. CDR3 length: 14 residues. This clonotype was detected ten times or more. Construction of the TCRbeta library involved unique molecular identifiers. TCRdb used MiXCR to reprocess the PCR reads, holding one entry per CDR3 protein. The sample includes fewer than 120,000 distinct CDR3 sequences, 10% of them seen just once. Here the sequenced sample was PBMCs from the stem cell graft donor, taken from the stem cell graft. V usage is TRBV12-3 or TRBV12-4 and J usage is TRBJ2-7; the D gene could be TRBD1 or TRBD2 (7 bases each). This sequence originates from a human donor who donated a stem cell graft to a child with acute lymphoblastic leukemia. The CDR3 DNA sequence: TGTGCCAGCAGTCATCAGGGGGGGGCCTACGAGCAGTACTTC. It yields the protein CASSHQGGAYEQYF.